This passage covers 32 T cell receptor beta chains from one sample sequenced in a study of Tregs in tolerant kidney transplant recipients. Antigens for these TCRs are unknown. Only in-frame clones appear in the TCRdb table, and some are missing; sequencing was by immunoSEQ multiplex PCR. The sample has over a thousand clones, about half seen once; the top ten hold less than 25%. The sample consisted of Tregs from blood cultured with allogeneic cells. The receptors were gathered from a human donor in good health.

A few counts support this clone. This rearrangement joins TRBV7-6 to TRBJ2-5; perhaps TRBD1 as D (6 bases). CDR3 length: 14 residues. Germline CDR1 SGHVS, CDR2 FNYEAQ. The V gene lost 5 bases and the J gene lost 1 base, with 11 bases spanning the gap. CDR3 in DNA: TGTGCCAGCAGCCGTTCCAGGGGCCAAGAGACCCAGTACTTC. Translating it yields CASSRSRGQETQYF.

Here the CDR3 DNA reads TGTGCCAGCAGCTTAGCCAGACATCAGCCCCAGCATTTT. This codes for CASSLARHQPQHF. The chain carries TRBV7-4 and TRBJ1-5; D is undetermined. Germline-derived CDR1 and CDR2 are SGHVT and SQSDAQ. The V end lost 0 bases, the J end lost 5 bases, and 5 bases lay between the germline ends. The CDR3 is made up of 13 amino acids. Full variable domain (rest looked up from reference TRBV7-4 and TRBJ1-5): GAGVSQSPRYKVAKRGRDVALRCDSISGHVTLYWYRQTLGQGSEVLTYSQSDAQRDKSGRPSGRFSAERPERSVSTLKIQRTEQGDSAVYLCASSLARHQPQHFGDGTRLSIL.

This clone is hyperexpanded by share. The rearrangement joins TRBV10-3 to TRBJ2-2; 8 bases line up with TRBD1. The CDR3 consists of 15 residues. V lost 6 bases, J lost 6 bases, and 9 bases stayed unmatched. Germline V CDR1 and CDR2: ENHRY, SYGVKD. The CDR3 coding sequence is TGTGCCATCAGGACAGGGACAGGCGTGGCCGGGGAGCTGTTTTTT. This sequence encodes CAIRTGTGVAGELFF.

This chain connects TRBV9 to TRBJ2-7; TRBD2 aligns across 11 bases. Germline V gene sequence: CDR1 SGDLS, CDR2 YYNGEE. Germline trimming cut 3 bases from V and 5 bases from J; bases unmatched to any gene: 4. The CDR3 consists of 14 residues. CDR3 amino acids: CASSGLAGFDEQYF. CDR3 nucleotide sequence: TGTGCCAGCAGCGGACTAGCGGGGTTCGACGAGCAGTACTTC.

This clone was observed a handful of times. The chain is built from TRBV7-8 and TRBJ2-7, with D unresolved. V was shortened by 2 bases and J by 3 bases, with 5 bases between the two germline ends. The CDR3 is made up of 12 amino acids. Germline lookup yields CDR1 SGHVS and CDR2 FQNEAQ. For the CDR3, the DNA is TGTGCCAGCAGCTTAAACAGCTACGAGCAGTACTTC. It specifies CASSLNSYEQYF.

The sample holds a few counts of this clone. J is TRBJ2-7 and V is TRBV5-8; D not certain. Looked up from germline, CDR1 is SGHTS and CDR2 is YDEGEE. Trimming removed 0 bases from V and 5 bases from J, with 15 bases in between. CDR3 size: 15 residues. DNA of the CDR3: TGTGCCAGCAGCTTGGGACCGAGAGTGGGCGACGAGCAGTACTTC. Translation gives CASSLGPRVGDEQYF.

The chain combines TRBV4-1 with TRBJ2-5; the D gene is possibly TRBD2 (6 bases). This CDR3 is built from 15 residues. With 2 bases removed from V and 3 bases from J, the gap between germline ends came to 13 bases. Per germline, CDR1 MGHRA and CDR2 YSYEKL. The chain's CDR3 is CASSQRDFMEETQYF. In DNA form, the CDR3 reads TGCGCCAGCAGCCAACGGGACTTTATGGAAGAGACCCAGTACTTC.

This clone is hyperexpanded within its sample. The chain joins TRBV27 to TRBJ2-7; the match to TRBD2 covers 12 bases. Trimming cost V 6 bases and J 5 bases; bases outside gene matches: 5. CDR1 and CDR2 from the germline V gene are MNHEY and SMNVEV (reference sequence). This CDR3 comprises 14 residues. CDR3 amino acids: CASSGLAGFDEQYF. The CDR3 DNA reads TGTGCCAGCAGCGGACTAGCGGGGTTCGACGAGCAGTACTTC.

The J gene is TRBJ2-5, the V gene TRBV19; 7 bases map to TRBD1. This CDR3 is 13 amino acids long. Germline CDR1 reads LNHDA; CDR2 reads SQIVND (reference sequence). With 6 bases clipped from V and 5 bases from J, the junction kept 6 bases outside the gene matches. The CDR3 region has the DNA TGTGCCAGTAGCACCGGACAGGCGGAGACCCAGTACTTC. Translated, it gives CASSTGQAETQYF.

This clone is deemed medium-sized. The chain uses TRBV6-6 and TRBJ1-6; possibly TRBD1 for D (6 bases). V shed 3 bases and J shed 9 bases, with 15 bases lying between them. Germline CDR1 MNHNY, CDR2 SVGAGI (reference sequence). CDR3 length equals 15 residues. This CDR3 reads CASSYGDRLSSPLHF. In nucleotides, the CDR3 is TGTGCCAGCAGTTATGGAGACAGGCTAAGTTCACCCCTCCACTTT.

This clone turned up a few times. The rearrangement joins TRBV6-5 to TRBJ2-2; the match to TRBD2 covers 7 bases. CDR1 and CDR2 from the germline V gene are MNHEY and SVGAGI. V lost 10 bases, J lost 7 bases, and 6 bases stayed unmatched. The CDR3 loop spans 12 amino acids. In nucleotides, the CDR3 is TGTGCCACCCGACTAGCCGGCGGGGAGCTGTTTTTT. Translating gives CATRLAGGELFF.

The chain uses TRBV28 and TRBJ1-2, with D tentatively TRBD1 (5 bases). Deletions cut 6 bases from V and 1 base from J, with 15 bases between. CDR1 and CDR2 (germline): MDHEN, SYDVKM. The CDR3 is made up of 15 amino acids. The CDR3 DNA follows: TGTGCCAGCAGCCCCCCCGGGGCCCTTAACTATGGCTACACCTTC. This gives the protein CASSPPGALNYGYTF.

This sequence joins TRBV6-5 and TRBJ2-5, with D possibly matching TRBD2 (6 bases). The CDR3 consists of 14 residues. Germline V gene lookup returns CDR1 MNHEY and CDR2 SVGAGI. V was trimmed by 5 bases and J by 7 bases, leaving 17 bases between them. In DNA, the CDR3 is TGTGCCAGCAGTCAAACGAGGCGGGGCGGGACCCAGTACTTC. Translation gives CASSQTRRGGTQYF.

In DNA, the CDR3 is TGCGCCAGCAGCTTCGGTTCTGGAGTAGGCAGGTACGAGCAGTACTTC. Its translation: CASSFGSGVGRYEQYF. The J gene is TRBJ2-5, the V gene TRBV5-1; D gene ambiguous. The DNA end lines up better with TRBJ2-7; the J call may be wrong. Germline CDR1 reads SGHRS; CDR2 reads YFSETQ. The CDR3 contains 16 residues.

This clone appeared a few times. This CDR3 reads CASSLVPNEQFF. The CDR3 DNA reads as TGTGCCAGCAGCTTAGTCCCCAATGAGCAGTTCTTC. The chain joins TRBV11-3 to TRBJ2-1; D remains unclear. With 1 base removed from V and 6 bases from J, the gap between germline ends came to 4 bases. The CDR3 has 12 residues. The germline CDR1 and CDR2 sequences are SGHNT and YENEEA.

The chain recombines TRBV7-2 with TRBJ1-2; D is uncertain. The CDR3 extends over 11 amino acids. Germline V gene sequence: CDR1 SGHTA, CDR2 FQGNSA. Trimming removed 2 bases from V and 8 bases from J, with 6 bases in between. CDR3 sequence (DNA): TGTGCCAGCAGCTTAACATCAGGCTACACCTTC. Translating it yields CASSLTSGYTF.

Turning to this clone: A far more abundant clone sits one base away, making this likely a read error. This chain connects TRBV1 to TRBJ2-1; the D call TRBD2 from the table was never checked on the DNA. TRBV1 is described as a pseudogene. CDR3 size: 19 residues. The CDR3 spells CTSSQTRLAGGPSRNEQFF. The CDR3 coding sequence is TGCACCAGCAGCCAAACCAGACTAGCGGGGGGGCCTTCTCGCAATGAGCAGTTCTTC.

The V call is TRBV10-3, the J call TRBJ2-3; no clear D. V shed 2 bases and J shed 4 bases, with 7 bases lying between them. Germline V gene data show CDR1 as ENHRY and CDR2 as SYGVKD. The CDR3 length is 13 residues. The CDR3, as DNA: TGTGCCATCAGTGAGCTAGGTTCAGATACGCAGTATTTT. The encoded protein is CAISELGSDTQYF.

About this clone itself: Only one base separates this from a far larger clonotype, so it likely reflects a read error. V usage is TRBV5-4 and J usage is TRBJ1-2; no clear D. CDR1 is SGHNT and CDR2 is YYREEE in the germline V gene (reference sequence). The CDR3 length is 12 residues. With 2 bases removed from V and 8 bases from J, the gap between germline ends came to 10 bases. CDR3 amino acids: CASSFPPRGYTF. CDR3 sequence (DNA): TGTGCCAGCAGCTTCCCCCCGAGGGGCTACACCTTC.

This chain links TRBV2 with TRBJ1-5, with D tentatively TRBD1 (5 bases). The germline V gene encodes CDR1 SNHLY and CDR2 FYNNEI. With 5 bases removed from V and 1 base from J, the gap between germline ends came to 12 bases. This CDR3 has 15 residues. This CDR3 reads CASSPDRRSNQPQHF. In DNA, the CDR3 is TGTGCCAGCAGTCCCGACAGAAGAAGCAATCAGCCCCAGCATTTT.

J is TRBJ2-1 and V is TRBV11-3; TRBD2 aligns across 8 bases. The junction had 3 bases not matched to a gene; V was cut back by 2 bases and J by 3 bases. This CDR3 region has 15 residues. In germline, CDR1 is SGHNT, CDR2 YENEEA. CDR3 sequence: CASSLIAGGYNEQFF. As DNA, the CDR3 is TGTGCCAGCAGCTTAATCGCGGGAGGCTACAATGAGCAGTTCTTC.

The chain is built from TRBV4-3 and TRBJ1-2, with D uncertain. The CDR3 runs to 11 residues. Germline values: CDR1 LGHNA, CDR2 YSLEER. V lost 7 bases, J lost 8 bases, and 11 bases lay in between. CDR3: CASNGLGGYTF. CDR3 in DNA: TGCGCCAGCAACGGGCTCGGCGGCTACACCTTC.

This chain connects TRBV29-1 to TRBJ1-2; 11 positions match TRBD1. The germline V gene encodes CDR1 SQVTM and CDR2 ANQGSEA. The CDR3 has 15 residues. The ends lost 6 bases at V and 7 bases at J; junction bases unmatched: 13. CDR3 in DNA: TGCAGCGTCGGAAGGGACAGGGGGTCCCTATTTGGCTACACCTTC. Protein sequence: CSVGRDRGSLFGYTF.

This clone came up once. The V and J genes are TRBV29-1 and TRBJ2-1; D remains unclear. Looked up from germline, CDR1 is SQVTM and CDR2 is ANQGSEA. There are 12 residues in the CDR3. The germline V and J ends were trimmed by 7 bases and 10 bases, with 17 bases remaining between them. CDR3 sequence: CSGSLRNTEQFF. Here the CDR3 DNA reads TGCAGCGGTAGCCTCCGAAACACGGAGCAGTTCTTC.

The V call is TRBV10-3, the J call TRBJ2-7, with D uncertain. V was pared by 10 bases and J by 4 bases, with 14 bases between. The CDR3 length is 12 residues. The germline CDR1 and CDR2 sequences are ENHRY and SYGVKD. CDR3 loop: CATKRSGYEQYF. The CDR3 DNA sequence: TGTGCCACGAAACGTTCCGGGTACGAGCAGTACTTC.

By share of the sample, this clone is large. This chain connects TRBV29-1 to TRBJ2-7; TRBD2 aligns across 13 bases. The length of the CDR3 is 16 residues. V trimming: 6 bases; J trimming: 6 bases; junction bases outside the gene matches: 14. CDR1 and CDR2 (germline): SQVTM, ANQGSEA. CDR3 bases: TGCAGCGTGAGCCCTGCCGGGACTAGCGGGACGGGCGAGCAGTACTTC. This codes for CSVSPAGTSGTGEQYF.

V gene TRBV6-5 combines with J gene TRBJ1-6; unclear D gene. Germline assignment: CDR1 MNHEY and CDR2 SVGAGI. V lost 2 bases to trimming and J lost 5 bases, with 13 bases between them. This CDR3 is built from 16 residues. As DNA, the CDR3 is TGTGCCAGCAGTTACGGGCCTTCCTTGGATAATTCACCCCTCCACTTT. As protein: CASSYGPSLDNSPLHF.

As concerns this clone: An end of the junction differs from the germline gene, which may be a read error. Other nucleotide sequences from this sample produce the same CDR3. CDR3 sequence reads: CASSPRTRTLGGYTF. CDR3 nucleotides: TGTGCCAGCAGTCCTCGGACGAGAACTCTGGGGGGCTACACCTTC. The chain is built from TRBV4-1 and TRBJ1-2; the D is unclear. CDR1 and CDR2 (germline): MGHRA, YSYEKL. The CDR3 is 15 amino acids.

The chain employs TRBV11-3 and TRBJ1-1, with D unclear. Germline CDR1 and CDR2: SGHNT and YENEEA. Trimming cost V 4 bases and J 5 bases, with 17 bases left between them. CDR3 length equals 15 residues. The DNA of the CDR3 is TGTGCCAGCAGCTACCAGACGGGGTTAGGGACTGAAGCTTTCTTT. Translation: CASSYQTGLGTEAFF. Variable domain in full (rest from reference TRBV11-3 and TRBJ1-1): EAGVVQSPRYKIIEKKQPVAFWCNPISGHNTLYWYLQNLGQGPELLIRYENEEAVDDSQLPKDRFSAERLKGVDSTLKIQPAELGDSAVYLCASSYQTGLGTEAFFGQGTRLTVV.

The chain uses TRBV7-9 and TRBJ2-2; maybe TRBD2 (6 bases). Trimming stripped 5 bases from V and 0 bases from J, with 13 bases between. The germline V gene has CDR1 SEHNR and CDR2 FQNEAQ (reference sequence). The CDR3 covers 16 residues. The DNA for the CDR3 is TGTGCCAGCAGCCTCTCTAGCGTACCGAACACCGGGGAGCTGTTTTTT. Protein: CASSLSSVPNTGELFF.

In its sample, this clone was seen a few times. The chain joins TRBV4-3 to TRBJ1-6, with 10 bases identical to TRBD1. V lost 3 bases and J lost 7; bases outside the gene matches: 12. Germline-derived CDR1 and CDR2 are LGHNA and YSLEER. This CDR3 comprises 18 residues. CDR3 sequence (DNA): TGCGCCAGCAGCCAGGACCCCGGGACAGGGGCCAGGAATTCACCCCTCCACTTT. Amino acid sequence: CASSQDPGTGARNSPLHF.

The chain combines TRBV19 with TRBJ2-2; 12 bases map to TRBD2. Trimming removed 8 bases from V and 5 bases from J; junction bases left unmatched: 9. This CDR3 contains 16 residues. The germline CDR1 and CDR2 sequences are LNHDA and SQIVND (reference sequence). The CDR3 spells CASAFQTSGGTGELFF. CDR3 bases: TGTGCCAGTGCCTTTCAGACTAGCGGGGGTACCGGGGAGCTGTTTTTT.